This TCR beta chain derives from a study of shared clonotypes between healthy human individuals. In the study overall: Three plates each covered CD4 naive and memory; CD8 naive two, CD8 memory one.

Concerning this clone: As yet, its antigen is unknown.

Whole-study findings and limits: It was only blood that was sampled, and tissue repertoires likely differ.

CDR3 length: 17 residues. Generated by immunoSEQ multiplex PCR, the TCRdb table keeps only in-frame clones and is missing some. This repertoire shows approximately 1.1 million clones, around three quarters found once; its top ten account for approximately 0.52%. The sample was memory CD4+ T cells from PBMCs. Stated subset: CD45RA-negative fraction. This clonotype was sampled from a man aged 18 to 30 in good health. Some clones in this sample may be carry-over from other donors' samples. The chain combines TRBV7-5 with TRBJ1-2. TRBV7-5 has pseudogene status. CDR3 in amino acids: CVRSLTSVRRLNYGYTF. The CDR3 DNA sequence: TGTGTCAGAAGCTTAACGTCTGTGCGAAGACTTAACTATGGCTACACCTTC.